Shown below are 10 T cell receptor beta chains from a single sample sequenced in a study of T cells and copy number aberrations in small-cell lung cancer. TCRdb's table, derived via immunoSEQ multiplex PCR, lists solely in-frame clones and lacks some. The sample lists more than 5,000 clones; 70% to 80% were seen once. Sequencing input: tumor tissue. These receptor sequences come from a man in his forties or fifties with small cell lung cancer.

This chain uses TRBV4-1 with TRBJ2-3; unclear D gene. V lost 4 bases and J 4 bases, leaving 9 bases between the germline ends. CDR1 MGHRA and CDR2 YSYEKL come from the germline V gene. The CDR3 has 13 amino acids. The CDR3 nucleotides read TGCGCCAGCAGCCTAAAACTCGCAGATACGCAGTATTTT. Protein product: CASSLKLADTQYF.

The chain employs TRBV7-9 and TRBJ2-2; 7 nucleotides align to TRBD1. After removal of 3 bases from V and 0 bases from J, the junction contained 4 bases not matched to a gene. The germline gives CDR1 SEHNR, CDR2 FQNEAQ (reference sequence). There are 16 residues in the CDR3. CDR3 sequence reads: CASSLYTGANTGELFF. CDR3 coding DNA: TGTGCCAGCAGCTTGTATACAGGGGCGAACACCGGGGAGCTGTTTTTT.

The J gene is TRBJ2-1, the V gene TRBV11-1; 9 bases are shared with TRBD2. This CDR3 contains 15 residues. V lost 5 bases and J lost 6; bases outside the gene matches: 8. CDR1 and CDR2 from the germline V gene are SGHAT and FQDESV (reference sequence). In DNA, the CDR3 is TGTGCCAGCAGCATTGGCGCGGGAGGGCCCAATGAGCAGTTCTTC. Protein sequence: CASSIGAGGPNEQFF. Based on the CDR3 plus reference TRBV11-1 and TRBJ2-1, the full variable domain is EAEVAQSPRYKITEKSQAVAFWCDPISGHATLYWYRQILGQGPELLVQFQDESVVDDSQLPKDRFSAERLKGVDSTLKIQPAELGDSAMYLCASSIGAGGPNEQFFGPGTRLTVL.

The CDR3: CASSVARENEKLFF. The CDR3 DNA follows: TGTGCCAGCAGCGTAGCCCGGGAGAATGAAAAACTGTTTTTT. This chain uses TRBV9 with TRBJ1-4, with D hard to call. CDR1 and CDR2 from the germline V gene are SGDLS and YYNGEE. The CDR3 has 14 amino acids. V shed 0 bases and J shed 5 bases, with 8 bases lying between them.

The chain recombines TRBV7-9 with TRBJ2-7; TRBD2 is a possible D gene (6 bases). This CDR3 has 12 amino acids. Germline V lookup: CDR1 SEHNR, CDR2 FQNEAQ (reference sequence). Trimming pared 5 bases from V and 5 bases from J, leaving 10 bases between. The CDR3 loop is CASSTSGDEQYF. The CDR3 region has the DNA TGTGCCAGCAGCACCTCGGGGGACGAGCAGTACTTC.

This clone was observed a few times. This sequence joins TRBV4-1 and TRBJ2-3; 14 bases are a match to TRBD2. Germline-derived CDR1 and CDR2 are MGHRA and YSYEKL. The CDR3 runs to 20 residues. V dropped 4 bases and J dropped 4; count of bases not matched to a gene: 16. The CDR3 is CASSRSGWPGLAGEPDTQYF. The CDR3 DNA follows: TGCGCCAGCAGCCGCTCGGGCTGGCCGGGACTAGCGGGAGAGCCAGATACGCAGTATTTT.

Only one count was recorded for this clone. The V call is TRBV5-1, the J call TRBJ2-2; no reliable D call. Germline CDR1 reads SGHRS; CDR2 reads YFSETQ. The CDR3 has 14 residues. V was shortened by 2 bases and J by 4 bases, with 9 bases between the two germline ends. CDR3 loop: CASSFGSLTGELFF. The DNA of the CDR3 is TGCGCCAGCAGCTTTGGATCGCTCACCGGGGAGCTGTTTTTT.

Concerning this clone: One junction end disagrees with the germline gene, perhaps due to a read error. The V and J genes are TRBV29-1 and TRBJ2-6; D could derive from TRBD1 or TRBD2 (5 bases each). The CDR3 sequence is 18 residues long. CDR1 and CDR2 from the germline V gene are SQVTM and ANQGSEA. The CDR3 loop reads CSVEGGPGSPSGANVLAF. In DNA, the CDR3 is TGCAGCGTTGAAGGGGGTCCGGGGAGTCCCTCTGGGGCCAACGTCCTGGCTTTC.

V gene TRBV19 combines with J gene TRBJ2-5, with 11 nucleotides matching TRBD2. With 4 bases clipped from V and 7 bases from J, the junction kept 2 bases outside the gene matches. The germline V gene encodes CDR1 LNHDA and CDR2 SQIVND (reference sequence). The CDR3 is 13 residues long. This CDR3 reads CASSTGTSGTQYF. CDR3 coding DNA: TGTGCCAGTAGTACCGGGACTAGCGGGACCCAGTACTTC.

This chain's CDR3 is CASSPGTDYEQYF. The CDR3 DNA reads as TGTGCCAGCAGCCCCGGGACAGACTACGAGCAGTACTTC. The rearrangement joins TRBV7-3 to TRBJ2-7; 7 nucleotides line up with TRBD1. This CDR3 region has 13 residues. Germline values: CDR1 SGHTA, CDR2 FQGTGA. Trimming took 5 bases from V and 3 from J; bases not matched to a gene: 4.